The rows below give T cell receptor beta chains drawn from one sample of a study of vaccination and CD4 T cells after COVID-19. These receptors' antigens are unknown. MiXCR was run by TCRdb on the PCR reads, yielding one entry per CDR3 protein. The table has tens of thousands of distinct CDR3 sequences, about 38% seen once; the top ten hold less than 20%. This sample comprised CD4+ T cells from blood, cultured in vitro, obtained before SARS-CoV-2 vaccination. The receptors were sampled from a human donor who received a COVID-19 vaccine. Both conserved end residues are part of each CDR3. D genes are given only for firm matches. Where a row states a size, it is once, few, many or the class of an expanded clone; other rows omit it.

cdr3_nt cdr3_aa v_call d_call j_call clone_size
TGTGCCAGCAGTATAGGTTCCGGGACAGGGGGAGAGACCCAGTACTTC CASSIGSGTGGETQYF TRBV2 TRBD1 TRBJ2-5 few
TGCGCCAGCAGGTCCTCAAAGAACACTGAAGCTTTCTTT CASRSSKNTEAFF TRBV10-2 NA TRBJ1-1 NA
TGTGCCAGCAGTTCACCGGGACAGGGTTTGGGTGAAGCTTTCTTT CASSSPGQGLGEAFF TRBV6-5 TRBD1 TRBJ1-1 once
TGTGCCAGCAGTGGGTTGACAGGGCCCCAAGAGACCCAGTACTTC CASSGLTGPQETQYF TRBV6-1 TRBD1 TRBJ2-5 NA
TGTGCCAGCAGTTACGATAATGAAAAACTGTTTTTT CASSYDNEKLFF TRBV6-5 NA TRBJ1-4 NA
TGTGCCAGCAGCGGACGGACAGGCGGTTACGAGCAGTACTTC CASSGRTGGYEQYF TRBV6-2/TRBV6-3 TRBD1 TRBJ2-7 NA
TGCAGTGCTAGAGATTCCGGACCAAACACCATATATTTT CSARDSGPNTIYF TRBV20-1 NA TRBJ1-3 NA
TGTGCCTGGAGTGTACTTACCGGGGGCGCGGAGACCCAGTACTTC CAWSVLTGGAETQYF TRBV30 NA TRBJ2-5 NA
TGTGCCAGCTTCATAGGGGATGTTGGCAGCACAGATACGCAGTATTTT CASFIGDVGSTDTQYF TRBV12-3/TRBV12-4 NA TRBJ2-3 few
TGTGCCAGCTCACCACCGGGAGTGGGGACCTCCTACAATGAGCAGTTCTTC CASSPPGVGTSYNEQFF TRBV18 NA TRBJ2-1 NA
TGTGCCAGTTCCGGGCAGGGACGGTCGAGCTATGGCTACACCTTC CASSGQGRSSYGYTF TRBV19 NA TRBJ1-2 few
TGTGCCAGTAGTACGGGACTAGCGGGGGGGCTAGAGGTTTATACGCAGTATTTT CASSTGLAGGLEVYTQYF TRBV19 TRBD2 TRBJ2-3 NA
TGTGCCAGCAGTCGGGGACAGGGCAACTATGGCTACACCTTC CASSRGQGNYGYTF TRBV7-8 TRBD1 TRBJ1-2 NA
TGCAGTGCTAGAGCGGCAGCGGGAGAGACCCAGTACTTC CSARAAAGETQYF TRBV20-1 NA TRBJ2-5 NA
TGCGCCAGCAGCCAAGGAAGGGTAGCGGGCCCCTACGAGCAGTACTTC CASSQGRVAGPYEQYF TRBV4-1 TRBD2 TRBJ2-7 few
TGTGCCACCAGCAGAGAGGCAGGGGGCCTGGGACAAGAGACCCAGTACTTC CATSREAGGLGQETQYF TRBV15 TRBD1 TRBJ2-5 NA
TGTGCCAGCAGGGGACAGGCGCAAGAGACCCAGTACTTC CASRGQAQETQYF TRBV2 TRBD1 TRBJ2-5 NA
TGCGCCAGCAGTGCGGCGGGGAGATACAATGAGCAGTTCTTC CASSAAGRYNEQFF TRBV10-1 NA TRBJ2-1 NA
TGTGCCAGCAGTTACGGGGGAGACACTGAAGCTTTCTTT CASSYGGDTEAFF TRBV6-5 NA TRBJ1-1 NA
TGTGCCAGCAGCTTAGGACCCCGGGACAGAGCCTACGAGCAGTACTTC CASSLGPRDRAYEQYF TRBV7-9 TRBD1 TRBJ2-7 few
TGTGCCAGCAGCTTATTCGGGGACAGGTCCCCTGACGAGCAGTACTTC CASSLFGDRSPDEQYF TRBV7-3 TRBD1 TRBJ2-7 NA
TGTGCCAGCAGCCCTCCATTCGAGTGGTCCTACGAGCAGTACTTC CASSPPFEWSYEQYF TRBV7-9 NA TRBJ2-7 NA
TGTGCCAGCACCCGGACAGGGACTAACACTGAAGCTTTCTTT CASTRTGTNTEAFF TRBV12-3/TRBV12-4 TRBD1 TRBJ1-1 NA
TGTGCCAGCAATAGAGGGGTAATGACCTACGAGCAGTACTTC CASNRGVMTYEQYF TRBV7-9 NA TRBJ2-7 NA
TGTGCCAGCAGCCGGGACCGGACCTACGAGCAGTACTTC CASSRDRTYEQYF TRBV12-3/TRBV12-4 NA TRBJ2-7 few
TGTGCCTGGAGGTATCGGGGGGGCAGGTACGAGCAGTACTTC CAWRYRGGRYEQYF TRBV30 TRBD2 TRBJ2-7 NA
TGTGCCAGCAGTGCAACGACAGGGGGGACTGAAGCTTTCTTT CASSATTGGTEAFF TRBV12-3/TRBV12-4 TRBD1 TRBJ1-1 few
TGTGCTAGTGGTTTGGTAAACGGAGCCCGAGTAGACTTT CASGLVNGARVDF TRBV12-5 NA TRBJ1-6 once
TGTGCCAGCAGTCACCTTGGGACGCAAGAGACCCAGTACTTC CASSHLGTQETQYF TRBV27 NA TRBJ2-5 NA
TGCAGCGTTGCGGGGACAGGGCACTATGGCTACACCTTC CSVAGTGHYGYTF TRBV29-1 TRBD1 TRBJ1-2 NA
TGTGCCAGCAGCTTAGCGGAGGGACAGGGCTACGAGCAGTACTTC CASSLAEGQGYEQYF TRBV7-2 TRBD1 TRBJ2-7 NA
TGTGCCTCCGCGGAGGGGTGGGACACTGAAGCTTTCTTT CASAEGWDTEAFF TRBV11-1 NA TRBJ1-1 NA
TGTGCCAGCAGTGATGAGGGACTCGACTATGGCTACACCTTC CASSDEGLDYGYTF TRBV2 NA TRBJ1-2 hyperexpanded
TGTGCCAGCAGTTCCCCGTTAGGGCGGGGCACTGAAGCTTTCTTT CASSSPLGRGTEAFF TRBV12-3/TRBV12-4 NA TRBJ1-1 NA
TGTGCCAGCAGTGTCGACCTCGAGGGCAACATTCAGTACTTC CASSVDLEGNIQYF TRBV2 NA TRBJ2-4 NA
TGCGCCAGCAGTGACTCGGGGGTAGGGGTGGGTGAGCAGTTCTTC CASSDSGVGVGEQFF TRBV10-1 NA TRBJ2-1 few
TGCAGCGCGAACAGGGCAGCCTATGGCTACACCTTC CSANRAAYGYTF TRBV29-1 NA TRBJ1-2 once
TGTGCCAGCAGCTCAGGTGGGGGATCAGATACGCAGTATTTT CASSSGGGSDTQYF TRBV7-9 NA TRBJ2-3 NA
TGTGCCAGCAGCCACGGGATTAGCAATCAGCCCCAGCATTTT CASSHGISNQPQHF TRBV7-2 NA TRBJ1-5 NA
TGCGCCAGCAGCTTGGAGGGGGAGACCCAGTACTTC CASSLEGETQYF TRBV5-1 NA TRBJ2-5 NA
TGTGCCAGCAGCTCCCGACAGGGAGGACTCTACGAGCAGTACTTC CASSSRQGGLYEQYF TRBV7-2 NA TRBJ2-7 NA
TGTGCCAGCAGTCAGGGACAAGTGAACACTGAAGCTTTCTTT CASSQGQVNTEAFF TRBV12-3/TRBV12-4 NA TRBJ1-1 NA
TGCGCCAGCACCCCGATGGGACTAGCGGGGGCCACAGATACGCAGTATTTT CASTPMGLAGATDTQYF TRBV5-1 TRBD2 TRBJ2-3 NA
TGTGCCAGCAGCTTTCTGTTGGAGAACACTGAAGCTTTCTTT CASSFLLENTEAFF TRBV11-2 NA TRBJ1-1 few
TGTGCCAGCAGCCGTCGTTGGCAGGCGGACGAAGAGACCCAGTACTTC CASSRRWQADEETQYF TRBV25-1 NA TRBJ2-5 NA
TGTGCCAGTAGTATAAGCCCGGGATCTAGCACAGATACGCAGTATTTT CASSISPGSSTDTQYF TRBV19 NA TRBJ2-3 few
TGCAGTGCTAGCTCCCTAGCGGGGGACACAGATACGCAGTATTTT CSASSLAGDTDTQYF TRBV20-1 TRBD2 TRBJ2-3 NA
TGTGCCAGCAGTTTAGGGGACGGCTACGAGCAGTACTTC CASSLGDGYEQYF TRBV12-3/TRBV12-4 NA TRBJ2-7 NA